This T cell receptor beta chain was documented in a study of blood T cell repertoires in COVID-19. Study-level background: Sites in the United States, Italy and Spain provided acute and convalescent COVID-19 samples. T cells, B-cell-depleted T cells, or PBMCs supplied cDNA or gDNA.

The CDR3 consists of 16 residues. The germline V gene encodes CDR1 LNHDA and CDR2 SQIVND (reference sequence). J gave up 1 base and V 5 bases, and 5 bases lay outside the gene matches. Original processing notes: Reference gene primer amplification gave estimated nucleated cell counts. The assay was immunoSEQ multiplex PCR, and TCRdb's table has in-frame clones only and misses some. That table gives V, J and clone size, and the DNA gave D and trimming. This sample has 110,000 to 150,000 clones; about 87% occur once, and the top ten carry over 5%. This clone appeared a single time. The source material was peripheral blood. This chain uses TRBV19 with TRBJ1-5; 10 positions agree with TRBD1. The clonotype comes from a human donor in a cohort sampled during active COVID-19. The CDR3 DNA follows: TGTGCCAGTAGTTTCCGGGACAGGGGAAGCAATCAGCCCCAGCATTTT. This translates into CASSFRDRGSNQPQHF.